The 17 T cell receptor beta chains listed next were all sequenced from one sample in a study of identical twins. TCRdb itself ran the 5' RACE reads through MiXCR, one entry per CDR3 protein. The sample yields around 690,000 distinct CDR3 sequences, around 20% seen once. Another study also made use of these data, one on T cells expressing NK-cell markers.

Sequenced: PBMCs. The source is a young woman in good health.

The chain carries TRBV12-3 or TRBV12-4 and TRBJ2-4; D uncertain. This CDR3 spans 11 amino acids. The V end lost 3 bases, the J end lost 8 bases, and 5 bases lay between the germline ends. CDR3 protein: CASSFGDIQYF. CDR3 DNA: TGTGCCAGCAGTTTTGGGGACATTCAGTACTTC.

This clonotype was recorded at least ten times. The J gene is TRBJ2-1, the V gene TRBV29-1, with a tentative D call TRBD2 (5 bases). Trimming took off 5 bases at V and 3 bases at J, with 14 bases between the two ends. The CDR3 sequence is 14 residues long. Germline lookup yields CDR1 SQVTM and CDR2 ANQGSEA. The CDR3 is CSVQRSGFYNEQFF. CDR3 nucleotide sequence: TGCAGCGTTCAGCGGAGCGGTTTCTACAATGAGCAGTTCTTC.

This clonotype was found a few times. The V and J genes are TRBV2 and TRBJ1-2; no clear D. The length of the CDR3 is 14 residues. The germline gives CDR1 SNHLY, CDR2 FYNNEI. The germline V and J ends were trimmed by 6 bases and 4 bases, with 15 bases remaining between them. In nucleotides, the CDR3 is TGTGCCAGCAGGAGTGATGGGCTACTCTATGGCTACACCTTC. It is translated as CASRSDGLLYGYTF.

This clonotype occurred many times. J is TRBJ2-1 and V is TRBV5-1, with D unresolved. The CDR3 has 12 amino acids. Trimming removed 2 bases at V and 9 bases at J, with 9 bases between. Germline V gene lookup returns CDR1 SGHRS and CDR2 YFSETQ. DNA for the CDR3: TGCGCCAGCAGCTTAGTTATAGGTGAGCAGTTCTTC. Protein sequence: CASSLVIGEQFF.

J is TRBJ2-5 and V is TRBV10-3; TRBD2 agrees at 8 bases. This CDR3 region has 14 residues. Trimming took 10 bases from V and 0 from J; bases not matched to a gene: 7. Germline loops: CDR1 ENHRY, CDR2 SYGVKD. For the CDR3, the DNA is TGTGCCACTGAACGGGGGGGAGACCAAGAGACCCAGTACTTC. This translates into CATERGGDQETQYF.

This clonotype was detected a few times. The chain is built from TRBV20-1 and TRBJ2-1, with TRBD2 matching over 16 bases. Unmatched junction bases numbered 11, after V lost 5 bases and J lost 4 bases. Looked up from germline, CDR1 is DFQATT and CDR2 is SNEGSKA (reference sequence). This CDR3 has 18 residues. CDR3 protein: CSAPPGLAGGRRYNEQFF. The CDR3 DNA sequence: TGCAGTGCTCCTCCGGGACTAGCGGGAGGGCGGAGGTACAATGAGCAGTTCTTC.

This rearrangement joins TRBV29-1 to TRBJ2-3; D call uncertain. V was pared by 4 bases and J by 3 bases, with 5 bases between. Germline V gene sequence: CDR1 SQVTM, CDR2 ANQGSEA. This CDR3 comprises 11 residues. This CDR3 reads CSVVYTDTQYF. The CDR3 DNA sequence: TGCAGCGTTGTATATACAGATACGCAGTATTTT.

This clonotype was detected only a few times. This sequence joins TRBV5-1 and TRBJ2-1, with 10 positions matching TRBD2. Trimming cost V 2 bases and J 10 bases; bases outside gene matches: 9. The V gene's germline CDR1 is SGHRS and CDR2 YFSETQ. CDR3 length: 15 amino acids. The CDR3 DNA reads as TGCGCCAGCAGCTTCTCATCTAGCGGGGGCCGAGAGCAGTTCTTC. Its translation: CASSFSSSGGREQFF.

This clonotype was counted between two and nine times. This rearrangement joins TRBV6-5 to TRBJ2-7, with TRBD2 identical over 11 bases. V was pared by 0 bases and J by 4 bases, with 5 bases of the junction left unmatched. This CDR3 region has 16 residues. CDR1 is MNHEY, CDR2 SVGAGI, per germline. CDR3 protein: CASSYSLAGAQYEQYF. The CDR3 nucleotides read TGTGCCAGCAGTTACTCACTAGCGGGGGCCCAATACGAGCAGTACTTC.

J is TRBJ1-6 and V is TRBV12-3 or TRBV12-4; TRBD1 aligns across 8 bases. CDR3 length: 15 amino acids. V shed 5 bases, J shed 9 bases, and the junction held 9 bases outside the gene matches. The CDR3 DNA sequence: TGTGCCAGCAGTGCGCAGGGGGCGGGGAGTTCACCCCTCCACTTT. This sequence encodes CASSAQGAGSSPLHF.

This clonotype was recorded at least ten times. CDR3 sequence (DNA): TGTGCCAGCAGCTATCGGACAGGGGGCTTCACTGAAGCTTTCTTT. Protein sequence: CASSYRTGGFTEAFF. The chain is built from TRBV7-9 and TRBJ1-1; 11 bases map to TRBD1. This CDR3 contains 15 residues. Germline CDR1 is SEHNR and CDR2 is FQNEAQ (reference sequence). V was clipped by 4 bases and J by 4 bases; unmatched bases: 5.

This clonotype was picked up one time. This sequence joins TRBV5-1 and TRBJ2-1; the D gene is possibly TRBD1 (5 bases). Germline V CDR1 and CDR2: SGHRS, YFSETQ. Trimming removed 1 base at V and 6 bases at J, with 11 bases between. CDR3 length: 14 residues. The CDR3 sequence is CASSLITDSNEQFF. The CDR3 region has the DNA TGCGCCAGCAGCTTGATTACCGACAGCAATGAGCAGTTCTTC.

This clonotype was counted only a few times. The chain employs TRBV4-3 and TRBJ2-1, with 7 bases lining up with TRBD2. Germline CDR1 reads LGHNA; CDR2 reads YSLEER. CDR3 length: 18 residues. Trimming cost V 1 base and J 1 base; bases outside gene matches: 10. In nucleotides, the CDR3 is TGCGCCAGCAGCCAAGCCCAAAAGGGCGGGAGATCCTACAATGAGCAGTTCTTC. Translated, it gives CASSQAQKGGRSYNEQFF.

This clonotype was observed a few times. This chain links TRBV20-1 with TRBJ2-1, with 9 nucleotides matching TRBD2. This CDR3 is 15 amino acids long. With V trimmed by 6 bases and J by 9 bases, 15 bases remained unmatched. Germline loops: CDR1 DFQATT, CDR2 SNEGSKA (reference sequence). The CDR3: CSALETASGIFEQFF. The CDR3 DNA is TGCAGTGCCCTAGAGACAGCTAGCGGGATCTTTGAGCAGTTCTTC.

This rearrangement joins TRBV5-1 to TRBJ1-1; TRBD1 aligns across 8 bases. This CDR3 has 14 residues. Trimming removed 5 bases from V and 5 bases from J; junction bases left unmatched: 8. CDR1 and CDR2 from the germline V gene are SGHRS and YFSETQ. CDR3 residues: CASSSRTGSTEAFF. CDR3 DNA sequence: TGCGCCAGCAGTTCCCGGACAGGGAGTACTGAAGCTTTCTTT.

In this sample, this clonotype turned up many times. This chain connects TRBV7-9 to TRBJ1-1; tentatively, D is TRBD1 (5 bases). V was shortened by 2 bases and J by 6 bases, with 13 bases between the two germline ends. The CDR3 covers 14 residues. The germline CDR1 and CDR2 sequences are SEHNR and FQNEAQ (reference sequence). CDR3 region: CASSLLGRGAEAFF. CDR3 nucleotide sequence: TGTGCCAGCAGCTTATTGGGTAGGGGCGCTGAAGCTTTCTTT.

The rearrangement links TRBV5-1 to TRBJ2-7; 9 nucleotides match TRBD1. The trim removed 5 bases at V and 3 bases at J, leaving 6 bases unmatched. The CDR3 loop spans 14 amino acids. The germline gives CDR1 SGHRS, CDR2 YFSETQ. This chain's CDR3 is CASSRDRAFYEQYF. CDR3 DNA sequence: TGCGCCAGCAGTAGGGACAGGGCTTTCTACGAGCAGTACTTC.